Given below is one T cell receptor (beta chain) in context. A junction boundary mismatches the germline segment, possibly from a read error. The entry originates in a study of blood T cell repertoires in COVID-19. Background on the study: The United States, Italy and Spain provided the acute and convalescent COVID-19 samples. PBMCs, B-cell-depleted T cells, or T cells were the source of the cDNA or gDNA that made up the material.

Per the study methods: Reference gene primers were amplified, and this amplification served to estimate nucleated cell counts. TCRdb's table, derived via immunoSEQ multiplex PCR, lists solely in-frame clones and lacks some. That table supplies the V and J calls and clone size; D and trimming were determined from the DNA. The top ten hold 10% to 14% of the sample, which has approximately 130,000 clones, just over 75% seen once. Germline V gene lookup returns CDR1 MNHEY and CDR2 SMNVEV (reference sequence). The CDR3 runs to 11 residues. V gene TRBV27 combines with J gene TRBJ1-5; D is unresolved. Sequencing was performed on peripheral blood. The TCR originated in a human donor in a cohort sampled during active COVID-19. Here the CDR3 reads CAQLGDQSQHF. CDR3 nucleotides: TGTGCCCAGCTAGGCGATCAGTCCCAGCATTTT.